This TCR beta chain is from a study of metastatic and nonmetastatic thyroid tumors. Prior to thyroid surgery, none of the patients had received any treatment. The germline V gene encodes CDR1 DFQATT and CDR2 SNEGSKA (reference sequence). This CDR3 contains 12 residues. The V gene lost 3 bases and the J gene lost 7 bases, with 12 bases spanning the gap. TCRdb recomputed clones from the PCR reads via MiXCR. The repertoire holds 20,000 or so clones, with about 33% as singletons. Sequencing was performed on adjacent normal tissue. V usage is TRBV20-1 and J usage is TRBJ1-2; D is possibly TRBD1 (5 bases). The TCR was taken from a female donor with papillary thyroid cancer or a benign thyroid nodule (not recorded which). Some clones in this sample may be carry-over from other donors' samples. CDR3 residues: CSASYGDSGYTF. In nucleotides, the CDR3 is TGCAGTGCTAGTTACGGCGACAGTGGCTACACCTTC.